This T cell receptor (beta chain) appears in the sequencing data of a study of radiotherapy plus CTLA-4 blockade in lung cancer. The wider study: In less than 20% of patients, objective responses were seen; approximately 34% had disease control. Study observations and caveats: Best predicting response, reportedly, were early blood T cell clone dynamics, with interferon-beta. Among blood TCR repertoires after radiotherapy plus ipilimumab, tumor-derived clones expanded.

About this clone: What it recognizes is unknown.

In chemo-refractory metastatic non-small-cell lung cancer, patients got ipilimumab CTLA-4 blockade together with focal radiation. Assay: immunoSEQ multiplex PCR; the TCRdb copy retains only in-frame clones and omits some. The sample holds more than 40,000 clones, around nine tenths seen once. Germline CDR1 SGHRS, CDR2 YFSETQ. The V gene lost 3 bases and the J gene lost 1 base, with 14 bases spanning the gap. CDR3 length: 15 amino acids. The sample here was peripheral blood, taken from a patient treated with radiotherapy plus ipilimumab. The chain recombines TRBV5-1 with TRBJ2-7; no clear D gene. The origin of this receptor is a human donor with non-small cell lung cancer whose response to radiotherapy plus ipilimumab could not be evaluated. The CDR3 region is CASSYSGPVSYEQYF. CDR3 DNA sequence: TGCGCCAGCAGCTATTCTGGTCCAGTATCCTACGAGCAGTACTTC.